This T cell receptor (beta chain) comes out of a study of shared clonotypes between healthy human individuals. On ten immunoSEQ deep assay plates, unsorted PBMC DNA was sequenced. Per the original methods: From ImmunoSEQ came sequences covering only the junction and carrying no quality scores, so filtering differed. Here immunoSEQ multiplex PCR was the method, and the copy in TCRdb shows in-frame clones only, minus some. That table supplies the V and J calls and clone size; D and trimming were determined from the DNA. The table has about 560,000 clones, roughly four fifths seen once; the top ten hold approximately 12%. The CDR3 has 13 amino acids. Germline CDR1 SEHNR, CDR2 FQNEAQ (reference sequence). V shed 8 bases, J shed 2 bases, and the junction held 5 bases outside the gene matches. Details on this clone: The identical CDR3 is also encoded by other nucleotide sequences in the sample.

This clonotype originated in a woman aged 40 to 49 in good health. Some clones in this sample may be carry-over from other donors' samples. Sequenced input: PBMCs. The V gene is TRBV7-9, the J gene TRBJ2-7, with 8 bases fitting TRBD1. This CDR3 reads CASSSRGPYEQYF. Written as DNA, the CDR3 is TGTGCCAGCTCCTCCAGGGGGCCCTACGAGCAGTACTTC.